This is a list of T cell receptor beta chains from one sample in a study of blood T cell repertoires in COVID-19. Only in-frame clones appear in the TCRdb table, and some are missing; sequencing was by immunoSEQ multiplex PCR. The repertoire has around 270,000 clones, roughly 86% of them found once; the top ten carry less than 3%. Sequences were obtained from peripheral blood. These receptors were taken from a woman aged 50 to 60 with acute or convalescent COVID-19. Both conserved end residues are part of each CDR3. The D gene is left open where the match is weak. Part of the rows lack a size; the others show once, few, many or a class for expanded clones.

TRBJ2-7 | TRBV7-3 | TRBD2 | - | CASSLQAGDYYEQYF
TRBJ1-1 | TRBV5-1 | TRBD1 | - | CASSDGRDRGLFEAFF
TRBJ2-7 | TRBV5-6 | TRBD2 | - | CASTRTSGFNEQYF
TRBJ1-5 | TRBV7-7 | - | - | CASSLGPGQPQHF
TRBJ1-4 | TRBV5-8 | - | - | CASSSPGEGEKLFF
TRBJ1-4 | TRBV5-1 | TRBD1 | - | CASSFGQGRNEKLFF
TRBJ1-1 | TRBV5-1 | TRBD1 | - | CASSLVQRQGWRNTEAFF
TRBJ2-1 | TRBV19 | - | - | CASSMVRLNEQFF
TRBJ2-1 | TRBV15 | - | - | CATSRDRGTSSYNEQFF
TRBJ2-3 | TRBV5-1 | - | - | CASSLGQSTDTQYF
TRBJ2-7 | TRBV28 | - | - | CASSPGGDYEQYF
TRBJ2-7 | TRBV6-2/TRBV6-3 | - | - | CASSYGPGLYSYEQYF
TRBJ1-3 | TRBV19 | TRBD1 | - | CASIDRGSGNTIYF
TRBJ1-1 | TRBV6-5 | - | - | CASSRQVLGNTEAFF
TRBJ1-5 | TRBV27 | - | - | CASSLFGRASQPQHF
TRBJ2-1 | TRBV5-1 | TRBD2 | - | CASGDSGLEQFF
TRBJ2-3 | TRBV28 | TRBD1 | - | CASIVERGRDTQYF
TRBJ1-2 | TRBV29-1 | - | once | CSVAGGPGWGYTF
TRBJ1-5 | TRBV5-6 | - | once | CASSSQGTGQPQHF
TRBJ2-7 | TRBV19 | TRBD2 | - | CASTPAGGTYEQYF
TRBJ1-4 | TRBV5-1 | - | - | CASSLDAGVRGEKLFF
TRBJ2-2 | TRBV13 | - | - | CASSPDRQTNTGELFF
TRBJ2-2 | TRBV9 | - | once | CASSDGQRPPGELFF
TRBJ2-7 | TRBV14 | TRBD2 | - | CASSQEPSGKNWYEQYF